The rows below give T cell receptor beta chains drawn from one sample of a study of blood T cell repertoires in COVID-19. TCRdb's table, derived via immunoSEQ multiplex PCR, lists solely in-frame clones and lacks some. In the table there are about 86,000 clones, around 85% of which are singletons. Sequencing was carried out using peripheral blood. The receptors were gathered from a man aged 70-80 years with acute or convalescent COVID-19. The CDR3 runs from the conserved cysteine through the conserved F or W. Each record gives: D gene, J gene, V gene, clone size, CDR3 protein, CDR3 DNA. The D gene is left open where the match is weak. Only some rows state a clone size, as once, few, many or a class for expanded clones.

>.|TRBJ1-2|TRBV12-3/TRBV12-4|few
CASRAGGASGYTF
TGTGCCAGCAGGGCGGGGGGGGCGAGTGGCTACACCTTC
>TRBD1|TRBJ2-1|TRBV5-1|.
CASSHITGASYNEQFF
TGCGCCAGCAGCCATATTACAGGGGCCTCCTACAATGAGCAGTTCTTC
>TRBD2|TRBJ2-3|TRBV9|.
CASSELRAGGTDTQYF
TGTGCCAGCAGCGAGCTCAGAGCGGGGGGAACAGATACGCAGTATTTT
>TRBD1|TRBJ1-3|TRBV7-9|.
CASRLAGQGFSGNTIYF
TGTGCCAGCAGGCTGGCGGGACAGGGCTTCTCTGGAAACACCATATATTTT
>TRBD1|TRBJ1-6|TRBV19|.
CASTHEGANNSPLHF
TGTGCCAGTACCCATGAGGGGGCAAATAATTCACCCCTCCACTTT
>.|TRBJ2-3|TRBV21-1|.
CASPGGCPTDTQYF
TGTGCCAGCCCCGGAGGGTGCCCCACAGATACGCAGTATTTT
>.|TRBJ1-5|TRBV19|few
CASSSTEYSNQPQHF
TGTGCCAGTAGTTCGACAGAGTATAGCAATCAGCCCCAGCATTTT
>.|TRBJ2-7|TRBV5-1|.
CASSFRSYEQYF
TGCGCCAGCAGCTTCCGCTCCTACGAGCAGTACTTC
>TRBD2|TRBJ2-7|TRBV3-1/TRBV3-2|.
CASSHPRGGRYEQYF
TGTGCCAGCAGCCACCCCAGAGGCGGGAGATACGAGCAGTACTTC
>.|TRBJ2-3|TRBV10-1|.
CASSEGTGRVTDTQYF
TGCGCCAGCAGTGAGGGAACAGGGAGGGTCACAGATACGCAGTATTTT
>TRBD1|TRBJ1-2|TRBV15|.
CATSRAGQRNYGYTF
TGTGCCACCAGCAGGGCGGGACAGCGTAACTATGGCTACACCTTC
>TRBD1|TRBJ1-5|TRBV2|.
CASSEGDRRGNQPQHF
TGTGCCAGCAGTGAAGGGGACAGGAGAGGCAATCAGCCCCAGCATTTT
>.|TRBJ1-1|TRBV7-9|few
CASSLGQPTEAFF
TGTGCCAGCAGCTTAGGACAGCCCACTGAAGCTTTCTTT
>.|TRBJ2-3|TRBV7-6|once
CASSTAGIGSTDTQYF
TGTGCCAGCAGTACGGCCGGGATTGGATCCACAGATACGCAGTATTTT
>TRBD2|TRBJ2-7|TRBV4-1|.
CASSQAFPGGTLSYEQYF
TGCGCCAGCAGCCAAGCCTTTCCCGGGGGGACCCTCTCCTACGAGCAGTACTTC
>.|TRBJ2-5|TRBV2|.
CASSESQDQETQYF
TGTGCCAGCAGTGAATCCCAGGACCAAGAGACCCAGTACTTC
>TRBD2|TRBJ2-1|TRBV7-9|.
CASSLEGLANEQFF
TGTGCCAGCAGCTTAGAGGGACTAGCAAATGAGCAGTTCTTC
>.|TRBJ2-2|TRBV28|.
CASSLSQGLSTGELFF
TGTGCCAGCAGTTTATCGCAGGGTTTGAGTACCGGGGAGCTGTTTTTT
>.|TRBJ1-5|TRBV3-1/TRBV3-2|.
CASSQQVTDNQPQHF
TGTGCCAGCAGCCAACAGGTGACGGACAATCAGCCCCAGCATTTT
>TRBD1|TRBJ1-1|TRBV5-6|.
CASSGTGSMNTEAFF
TGTGCCAGCAGCGGGACAGGGTCCATGAACACTGAAGCTTTCTTT
>.|TRBJ1-3|TRBV6-5|.
CASSYSGGFGGNTIYF
TGTGCCAGCAGTTACTCGGGAGGTTTCGGCGGAAACACCATATATTTT
>TRBD2|TRBJ2-5|TRBV5-4|few
CASSTGTSGQETQYF
TGTGCCAGCAGCACCGGGACTAGCGGACAAGAGACCCAGTACTTC
>.|TRBJ2-7|TRBV6-4|.
CARRFHRIHEQYF
TGTGCCAGAAGATTCCACAGGATACACGAGCAGTACTTC
>TRBD1|TRBJ1-6|TRBV27|.
CASTGQGSPLHF
TGTGCCAGCACTGGACAGGGTTCACCCCTCCACTTT
>TRBD1|TRBJ2-1|TRBV29-1|.
CSVDETGVNEQFF
TGCAGCGTTGACGAGACAGGGGTCAATGAGCAGTTCTTC
>.|TRBJ1-2|TRBV12-3/TRBV12-4|.
CASSLARGAGYTF
TGTGCCAGCAGTTTAGCCAGGGGAGCTGGCTACACCTTC
>.|TRBJ1-1|TRBV11-2|few
CASSLDLWRQSTEAFF
TGTGCCAGCAGCTTAGATCTTTGGAGGCAGTCCACTGAAGCTTTCTTT
>.|TRBJ2-7|TRBV7-3|.
CASSSLGGHYEQYF
TGTGCCAGCAGCTCCCTCGGGGGGCACTACGAGCAGTACTTC
>.|TRBJ2-2|TRBV20-1|.
CSASPSYTGELFF
TGCAGTGCTAGTCCGTCCTACACCGGGGAGCTGTTTTTT
>TRBD1|TRBJ1-5|TRBV6-1|.
CASSPDRAQPQHF
TGTGCCAGCAGTCCGGACAGGGCTCAGCCCCAGCATTTT
>TRBD2|TRBJ2-1|TRBV4-1|.
CASSHRRDGRGGKNEQFF
TGCGCCAGCAGCCACCGCCGGGACGGGCGGGGGGGAAAAAATGAGCAGTTCTTC
>.|TRBJ2-1|TRBV2|.
CASTGEREGEQFF
TGTGCCAGCACCGGCGAGAGGGAAGGTGAGCAGTTCTTC
>TRBD2|TRBJ2-7|TRBV10-2|.
CASSRGEGYEQYF
TGCGCCAGCAGCCGGGGGGAAGGCTACGAGCAGTACTTC
>.|TRBJ1-1|TRBV5-1|.
CASSPGGWRTEAFF
TGCGCCAGCAGTCCGGGAGGGTGGCGGACTGAAGCTTTCTTT
>.|TRBJ2-5|TRBV19|.
CASSRDSQETQYF
TGTGCCAGTAGCCGGGACTCCCAAGAGACCCAGTACTTC
>.|TRBJ2-1|TRBV5-4|.
CASSYSGNYNEQFF
TGTGCCAGCAGCTATTCCGGGAACTACAATGAGCAGTTCTTC
>TRBD1|TRBJ2-1|TRBV7-2|.
CASSLTGTGDEQFF
TGTGCCAGCAGCTTAACGGGGACAGGCGATGAGCAGTTCTTC
>TRBD1|TRBJ1-6|TRBV4-1|few
CASSQGRGRSYSPLHF
TGCGCCAGCAGCCAAGGCAGGGGGCGATCCTATTCACCCCTCCACTTT
>TRBD1|TRBJ1-6|TRBV11-2|.
CASSKRRDREHSPLHF
TGTGCCAGCAGTAAACGCCGGGACAGGGAACATTCACCCCTCCACTTT
>TRBD2|TRBJ2-3|TRBV24-1|.
CATMSGASTDTQYF
TGTGCCACCATGAGCGGGGCGAGCACAGATACGCAGTATTTT
>.|TRBJ2-4|TRBV6-4|.
CASSDRDGGIQYF
TGTGCCAGCAGTGACAGGGACGGGGGCATTCAGTACTTC
>TRBD1|TRBJ1-6|TRBV4-1|.
CASSRGQANSPLHF
TGCGCCAGCAGCCGCGGACAGGCAAATTCACCCCTCCACTTT
>TRBD2|TRBJ2-1|TRBV6-5|.
CASSYSSGGGNEQFF
TGTGCCAGCAGTTACAGTAGCGGGGGGGGCAATGAGCAGTTCTTC
>.|TRBJ1-1|TRBV14|.
CASSQVIGITEAFF
TGTGCCAGCAGCCAAGTAATCGGGATCACTGAAGCTTTCTTT
>.|TRBJ1-2|TRBV5-1|.
CASSLADNYGYTF
TGCGCCAGCAGCTTGGCAGATAACTATGGCTACACCTTC
>.|TRBJ2-5|TRBV11-2|.
CASSRDGEPLETQYF
TGTGCCAGCAGCCGCGACGGGGAACCTCTGGAGACCCAGTACTTC
>TRBD1|TRBJ2-5|TRBV19|.
CASSIDPPGGGGETQYF
TGTGCCAGTAGTATAGATCCCCCAGGGGGCGGTGGGGAGACCCAGTACTTC
>TRBD1|TRBJ2-1|TRBV19|.
CASSSTGKSYNEQFF
TGTGCCAGTAGTTCGACAGGGAAGTCCTACAATGAGCAGTTCTTC
>.|TRBJ1-2|TRBV10-1|.
CASSESGGYGYTF
TGCGCCAGCAGTGAGTCGGGGGGTTACGGCTACACCTTC
>TRBD2|TRBJ2-7|TRBV5-4|.
CASSSGGYEQYF
TGTGCCAGCAGTTCGGGGGGCTACGAGCAGTACTTC
>.|TRBJ1-4|TRBV5-1|.
CASSPGQPTNEKLFF
TGCGCCAGCAGCCCCGGACAGCCAACTAATGAAAAACTGTTTTTT
>.|TRBJ2-2|TRBV7-5|.
CVRGRTSGVVGGELFF
TGTGTCAGAGGGCGGACTAGCGGAGTTGTGGGGGGGGAGCTGTTTTTT
>.|TRBJ1-1|TRBV10-3|.
CAIRRGQNTEAFF
TGTGCCATCAGGCGGGGGCAGAACACTGAAGCTTTCTTT